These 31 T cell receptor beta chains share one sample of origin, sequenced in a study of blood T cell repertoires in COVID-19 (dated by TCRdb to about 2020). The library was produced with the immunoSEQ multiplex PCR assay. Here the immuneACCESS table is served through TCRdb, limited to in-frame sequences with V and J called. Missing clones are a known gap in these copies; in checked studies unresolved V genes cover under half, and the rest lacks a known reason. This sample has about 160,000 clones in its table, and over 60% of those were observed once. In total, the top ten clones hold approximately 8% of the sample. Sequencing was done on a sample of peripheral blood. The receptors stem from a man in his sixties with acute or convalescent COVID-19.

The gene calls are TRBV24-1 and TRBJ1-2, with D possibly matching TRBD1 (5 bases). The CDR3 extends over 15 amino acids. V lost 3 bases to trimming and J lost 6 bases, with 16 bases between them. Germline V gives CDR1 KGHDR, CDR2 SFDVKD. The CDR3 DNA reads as TGTGCCACCAGTGATGCCGGGCAGGGACTGAATGGCTACACCTTC. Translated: CATSDAGQGLNGYTF.

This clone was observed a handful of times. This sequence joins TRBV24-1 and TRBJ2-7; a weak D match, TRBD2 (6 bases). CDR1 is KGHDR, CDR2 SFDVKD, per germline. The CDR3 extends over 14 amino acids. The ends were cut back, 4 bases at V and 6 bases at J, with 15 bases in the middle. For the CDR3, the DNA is TGTGCCACCAGTGACGCGGGGCGGCGAGGCGAGCAGTACTTC. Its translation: CATSDAGRRGEQYF.

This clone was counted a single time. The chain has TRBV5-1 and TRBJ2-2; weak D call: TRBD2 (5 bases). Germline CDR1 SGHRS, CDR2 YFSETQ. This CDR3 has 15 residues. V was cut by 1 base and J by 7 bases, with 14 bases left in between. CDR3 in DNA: TGCGCCAGCAGCTTGACCGATTCGACTAACGGGGAGCTGTTTTTT. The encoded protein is CASSLTDSTNGELFF.

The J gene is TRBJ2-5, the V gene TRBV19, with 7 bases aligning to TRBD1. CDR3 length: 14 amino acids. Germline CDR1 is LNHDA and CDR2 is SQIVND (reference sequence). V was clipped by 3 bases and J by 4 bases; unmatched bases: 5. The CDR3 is CASSMQGVVETQYF. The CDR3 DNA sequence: TGTGCCAGTAGTATGCAGGGGGTAGTAGAGACCCAGTACTTC. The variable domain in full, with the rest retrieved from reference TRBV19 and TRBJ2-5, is DGGITQSPKYLFRKEGQNVTLSCEQNLNHDAMYWYRQDPGQGLRLIYYSQIVNDFQKGDIAEGYSVSREKKESFPLTVTSAQKNPTAFYLCASSMQGVVETQYFGPGTRLLVL.

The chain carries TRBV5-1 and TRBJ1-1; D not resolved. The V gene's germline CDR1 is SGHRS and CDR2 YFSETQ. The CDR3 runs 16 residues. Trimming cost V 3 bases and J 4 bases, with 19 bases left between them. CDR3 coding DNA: TGCGCCAGCAGCTACTTACGAGAGGGTTCGGGCACTGAAGCTTTCTTT. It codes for CASSYLREGSGTEAFF. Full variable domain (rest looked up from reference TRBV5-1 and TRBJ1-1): KAGVTQTPRYLIKTRGQQVTLSCSPISGHRSVSWYQQTPGQGLQFLFEYFSETQRNKGNFPGRFSGRQFSNSRSEMNVSTLELGDSALYLCASSYLREGSGTEAFFGQGTRLTVV.

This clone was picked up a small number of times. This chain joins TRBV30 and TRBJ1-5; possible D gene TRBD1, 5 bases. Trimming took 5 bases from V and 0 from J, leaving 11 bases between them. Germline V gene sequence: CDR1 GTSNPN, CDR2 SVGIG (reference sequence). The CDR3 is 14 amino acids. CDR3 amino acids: CAWAQAYSNQPQHF. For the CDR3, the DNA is TGTGCCTGGGCACAGGCTTATAGCAATCAGCCCCAGCATTTT.

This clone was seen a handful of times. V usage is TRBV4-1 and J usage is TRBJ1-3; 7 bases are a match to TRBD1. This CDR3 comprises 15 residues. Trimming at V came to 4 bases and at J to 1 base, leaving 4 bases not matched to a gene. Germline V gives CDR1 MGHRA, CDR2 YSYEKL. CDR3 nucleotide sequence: TGCGCCAGCAGCCTAGCAGGGGGTTCTGGAAACACCATATATTTT. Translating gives CASSLAGGSGNTIYF.

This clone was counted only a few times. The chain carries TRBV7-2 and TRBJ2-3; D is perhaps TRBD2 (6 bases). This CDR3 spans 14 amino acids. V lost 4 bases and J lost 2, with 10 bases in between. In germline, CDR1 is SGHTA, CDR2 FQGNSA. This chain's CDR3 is CASSSGLLTDTQYF. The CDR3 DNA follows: TGTGCCAGCAGCTCGGGACTCCTCACAGATACGCAGTATTTT.

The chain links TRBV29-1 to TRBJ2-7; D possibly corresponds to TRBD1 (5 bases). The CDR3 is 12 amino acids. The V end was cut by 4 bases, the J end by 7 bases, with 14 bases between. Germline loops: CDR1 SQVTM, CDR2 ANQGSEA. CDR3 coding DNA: TGCAGCGTTGGACAGACGGTTTTTGAGCAGTACTTC. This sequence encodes CSVGQTVFEQYF.

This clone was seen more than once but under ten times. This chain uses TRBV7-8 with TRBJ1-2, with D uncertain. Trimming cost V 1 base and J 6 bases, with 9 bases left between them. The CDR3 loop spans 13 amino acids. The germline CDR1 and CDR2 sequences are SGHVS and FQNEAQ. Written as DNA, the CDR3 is TGTGCCAGCAGCTTAGGAGGGCGCAATGGCTACACCTTC. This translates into CASSLGGRNGYTF.

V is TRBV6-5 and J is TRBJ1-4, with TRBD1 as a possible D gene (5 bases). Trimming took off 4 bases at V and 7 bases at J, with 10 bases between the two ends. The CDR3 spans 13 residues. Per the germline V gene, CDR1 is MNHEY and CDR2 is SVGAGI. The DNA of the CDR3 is TGTGCCAGCAGTTGGGGCTCGGGTGAAAAACTGTTTTTT. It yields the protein CASSWGSGEKLFF.

The CDR3 loop is CASSLLGGTGIYEQYF. The CDR3 coding sequence is TGTGCCAGCAGCTTGTTAGGGGGAACTGGGATCTACGAGCAGTACTTC. V usage is TRBV5-5 and J usage is TRBJ2-7, with D maybe TRBD1 (6 bases). CDR1 is SGHKS, CDR2 YYEKEE, per germline (reference sequence). The CDR3 spans 16 residues. V gave up 1 base and J gave up 3 bases, with 17 bases separating them. The full variable domain, in which reference TRBV5-5 and TRBJ2-7 provide the parts outside the CDR3, is DAGVTQSPTHLIKTRGQQVTLRCSPISGHKSVSWYQQVLGQGPQFIFQYYEKEERGRGNFPDRFSARQFPNYSSELNVNALLLGDSALYLCASSLLGGTGIYEQYFGPGTRLTVT.

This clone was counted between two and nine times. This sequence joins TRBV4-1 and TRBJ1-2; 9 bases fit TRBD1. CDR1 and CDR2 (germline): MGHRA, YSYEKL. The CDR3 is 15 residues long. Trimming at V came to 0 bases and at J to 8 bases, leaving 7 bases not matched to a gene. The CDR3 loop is CASSQDQDRGAGYTF. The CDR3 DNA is TGCGCCAGCAGCCAAGACCAGGACAGGGGTGCAGGCTACACCTTC.

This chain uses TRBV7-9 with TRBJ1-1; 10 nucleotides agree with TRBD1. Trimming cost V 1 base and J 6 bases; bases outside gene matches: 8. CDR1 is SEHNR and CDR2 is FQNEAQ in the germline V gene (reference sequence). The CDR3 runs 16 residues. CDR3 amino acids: CASSLEDRGYFAEAFF. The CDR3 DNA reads TGTGCCAGCAGCTTAGAGGACAGGGGGTATTTCGCTGAAGCTTTCTTT.

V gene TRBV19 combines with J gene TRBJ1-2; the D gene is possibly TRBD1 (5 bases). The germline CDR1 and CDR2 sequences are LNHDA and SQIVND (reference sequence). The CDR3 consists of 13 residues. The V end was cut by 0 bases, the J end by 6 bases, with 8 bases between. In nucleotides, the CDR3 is TGTGCCAGTAGTATAGAAGGGGCTAATGGCTACACCTTC. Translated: CASSIEGANGYTF.

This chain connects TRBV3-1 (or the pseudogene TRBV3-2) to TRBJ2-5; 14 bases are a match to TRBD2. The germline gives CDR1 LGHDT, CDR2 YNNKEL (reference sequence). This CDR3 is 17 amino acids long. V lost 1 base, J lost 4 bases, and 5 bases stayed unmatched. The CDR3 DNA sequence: TGTGCCAGCAGCCAAGGACTAGCGGGGGGGCCTGGAGAGACCCAGTACTTC. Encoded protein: CASSQGLAGGPGETQYF.

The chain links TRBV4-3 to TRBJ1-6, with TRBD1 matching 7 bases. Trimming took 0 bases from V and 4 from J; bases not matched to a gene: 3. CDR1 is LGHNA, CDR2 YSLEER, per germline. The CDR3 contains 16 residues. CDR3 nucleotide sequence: TGCGCCAGCAGCCAAGAACAGGGGACGTATAATTCACCCCTCCACTTT. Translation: CASSQEQGTYNSPLHF.

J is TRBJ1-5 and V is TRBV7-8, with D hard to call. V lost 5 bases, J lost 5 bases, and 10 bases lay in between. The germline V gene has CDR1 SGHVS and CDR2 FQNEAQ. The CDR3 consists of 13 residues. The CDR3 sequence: CASSQSPDQPQHF. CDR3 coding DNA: TGTGCCAGCAGCCAGTCTCCGGATCAGCCCCAGCATTTT.

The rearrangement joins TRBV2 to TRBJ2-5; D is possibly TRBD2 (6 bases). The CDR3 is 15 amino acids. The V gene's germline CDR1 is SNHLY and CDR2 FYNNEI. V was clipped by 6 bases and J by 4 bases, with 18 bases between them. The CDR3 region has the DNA TGTGCCAGCAGGGAGGGTGTCCAGGGCACAGAGACCCAGTACTTC. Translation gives CASREGVQGTETQYF.

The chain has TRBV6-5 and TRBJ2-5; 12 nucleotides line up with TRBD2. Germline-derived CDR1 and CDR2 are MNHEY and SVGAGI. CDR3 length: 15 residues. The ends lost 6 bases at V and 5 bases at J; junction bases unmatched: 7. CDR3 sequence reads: CASRASGGVGETQYF. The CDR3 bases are TGTGCCAGCAGGGCTAGCGGGGGGGTCGGGGAGACCCAGTACTTC.

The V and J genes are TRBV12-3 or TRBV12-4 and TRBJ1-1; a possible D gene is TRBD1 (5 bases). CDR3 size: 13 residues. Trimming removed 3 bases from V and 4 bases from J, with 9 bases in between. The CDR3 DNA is TGTGCCAGCAGTTTCAGGACAACCACTGAAGCTTTCTTT. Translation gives CASSFRTTTEAFF.

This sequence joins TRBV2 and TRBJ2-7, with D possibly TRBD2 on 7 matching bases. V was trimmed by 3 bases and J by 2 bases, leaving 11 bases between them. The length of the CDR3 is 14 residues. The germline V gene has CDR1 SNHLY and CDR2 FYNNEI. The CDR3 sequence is CASSDGGATYEQYF. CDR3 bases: TGTGCCAGCAGTGATGGGGGGGCCACCTACGAGCAGTACTTC.

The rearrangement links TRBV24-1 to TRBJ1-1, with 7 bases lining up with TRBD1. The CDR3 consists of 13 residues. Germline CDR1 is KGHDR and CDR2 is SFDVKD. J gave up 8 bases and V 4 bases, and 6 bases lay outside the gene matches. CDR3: CATSETGSLEAFF. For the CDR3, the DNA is TGTGCCACCAGTGAGACAGGGAGTTTAGAAGCTTTCTTT.

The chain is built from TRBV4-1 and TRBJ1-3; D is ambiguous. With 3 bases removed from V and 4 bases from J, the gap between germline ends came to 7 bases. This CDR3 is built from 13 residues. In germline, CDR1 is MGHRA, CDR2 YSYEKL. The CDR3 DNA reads TGCGCCAGCAGCCATGAACGGGGAAACACCATATATTTT. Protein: CASSHERGNTIYF.

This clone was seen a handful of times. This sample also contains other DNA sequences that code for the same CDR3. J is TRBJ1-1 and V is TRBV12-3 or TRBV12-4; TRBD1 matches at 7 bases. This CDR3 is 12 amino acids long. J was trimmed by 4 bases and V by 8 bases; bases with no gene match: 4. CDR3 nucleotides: TGTGCCAGCTCGGCAGGGGGCACTGAAGCTTTCTTT. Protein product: CASSAGGTEAFF.

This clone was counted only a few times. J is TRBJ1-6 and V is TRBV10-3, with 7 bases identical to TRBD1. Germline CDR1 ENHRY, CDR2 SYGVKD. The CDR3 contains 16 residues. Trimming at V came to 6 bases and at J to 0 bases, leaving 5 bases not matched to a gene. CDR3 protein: CAISQQGSSYNSPLHF. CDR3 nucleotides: TGTGCCATCAGCCAACAGGGGAGCTCCTATAATTCACCCCTCCACTTT.

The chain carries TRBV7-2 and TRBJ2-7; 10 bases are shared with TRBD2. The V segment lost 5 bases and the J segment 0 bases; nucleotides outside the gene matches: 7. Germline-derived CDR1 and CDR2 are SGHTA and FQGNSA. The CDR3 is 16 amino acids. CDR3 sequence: CASSMHWTSGSYEQYF. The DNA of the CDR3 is TGTGCCAGCAGCATGCATTGGACTAGCGGCTCCTACGAGCAGTACTTC.

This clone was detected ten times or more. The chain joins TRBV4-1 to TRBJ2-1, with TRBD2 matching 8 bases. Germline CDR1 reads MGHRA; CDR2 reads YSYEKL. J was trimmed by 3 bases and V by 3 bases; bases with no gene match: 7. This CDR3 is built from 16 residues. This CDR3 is CASSQGTSGNYNEQFF. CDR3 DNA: TGCGCCAGCAGCCAGGGCACTAGCGGAAACTACAATGAGCAGTTCTTC.

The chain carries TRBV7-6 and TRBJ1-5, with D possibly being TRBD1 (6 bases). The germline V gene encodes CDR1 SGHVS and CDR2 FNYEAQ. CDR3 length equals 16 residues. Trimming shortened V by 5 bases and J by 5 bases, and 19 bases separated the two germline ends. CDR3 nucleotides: TGTGCCAGCAGCCTGTCCTCAGGGGAGAAGGATCAGCCCCAGCATTTT. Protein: CASSLSSGEKDQPQHF.

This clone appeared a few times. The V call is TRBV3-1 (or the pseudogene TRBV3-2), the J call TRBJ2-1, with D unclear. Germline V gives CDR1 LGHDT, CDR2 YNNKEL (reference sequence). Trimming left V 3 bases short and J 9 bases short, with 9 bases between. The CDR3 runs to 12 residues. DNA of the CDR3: TGTGCCAGCAGCCACCCAACGGGTGAGCAGTTCTTC. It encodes CASSHPTGEQFF.

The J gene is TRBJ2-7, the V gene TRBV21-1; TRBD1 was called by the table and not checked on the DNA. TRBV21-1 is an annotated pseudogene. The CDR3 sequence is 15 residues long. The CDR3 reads CASSNPKTGSYEQYF. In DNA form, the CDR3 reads TGTGCCAGCAGCAACCCGAAGACAGGGTCCTACGAGCAGTACTTC.